This T cell receptor (beta chain) was observed in a study of CD8 T cells in ankylosing spondylitis. Quantitative molecular-barcoded 5'-RACE generated the TCR beta libraries. TCRdb passed the 5' RACE reads through MiXCR, listing each CDR3 protein once. The table includes 350,000 or so distinct CDR3 sequences, roughly 8% detected once. This clonotype was counted many times. Its target is not known. Germline lookup yields CDR1 SGHTA and CDR2 FQGNSA. Trimming left V 5 bases short and J 8 bases short, with 4 bases between. CDR3 length: 11 residues. Findings and caveats of the study: A motif of roughly 8 highly homologous TCR beta variants was seen as apparently characteristic of ankylosing spondylitis blood.

This receptor was taken from a male donor with ankylosing spondylitis. The sample taken for sequencing was blood, either unsorted or a sorted T cell fraction (not recorded which). This sequence joins TRBV7-2 and TRBJ1-6; no firm D call. The CDR3 DNA is TGTGCCAGCAGCCGGGATTCACCCCTCCACTTT. Its translation is CASSRDSPLHF.